Listed here is a single T cell receptor beta chain. These data are taken from a study of blood T cell repertoires in COVID-19. Germline CDR1 reads MNHEY; CDR2 reads SVGAGI. This CDR3 region has 15 residues. Trimming removed 7 bases at V and 0 bases at J, with 16 bases between. Clones were sequenced by immunoSEQ multiplex PCR, and TCRdb holds only the in-frame ones, with some missing. The sample holds under 200,000 clones, under 85% seen once. This rearrangement joins TRBV6-5 to TRBJ2-7, with no clear D. Sequences were obtained from peripheral blood. This sequence originates from a man aged 55 to 70 with active or convalescent COVID-19. CDR3 DNA sequence: TGTGCCAGCAAGAAAACGGAGTCTAGCTCCTACGAGCAGTACTTC. Translation: CASKKTESSSYEQYF.